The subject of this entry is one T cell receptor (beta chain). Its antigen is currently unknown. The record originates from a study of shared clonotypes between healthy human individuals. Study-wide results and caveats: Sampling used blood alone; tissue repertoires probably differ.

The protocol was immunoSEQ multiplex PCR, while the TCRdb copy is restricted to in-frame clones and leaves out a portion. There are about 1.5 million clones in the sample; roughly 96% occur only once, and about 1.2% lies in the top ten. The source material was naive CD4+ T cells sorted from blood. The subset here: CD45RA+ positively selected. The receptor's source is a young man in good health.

CDR3 coding DNA: TGTGCCAGCAGCGCGGGGGAGGAGCAGTTCTTC. It encodes CASSAGEEQFF. The genes are TRBV9 and TRBJ2-1; D might be TRBD2 (6 bases). Per the germline V gene, CDR1 is SGDLS and CDR2 is YYNGEE. Trimming stripped 3 bases from V and 10 bases from J, with 8 bases between. This CDR3 has 11 residues.